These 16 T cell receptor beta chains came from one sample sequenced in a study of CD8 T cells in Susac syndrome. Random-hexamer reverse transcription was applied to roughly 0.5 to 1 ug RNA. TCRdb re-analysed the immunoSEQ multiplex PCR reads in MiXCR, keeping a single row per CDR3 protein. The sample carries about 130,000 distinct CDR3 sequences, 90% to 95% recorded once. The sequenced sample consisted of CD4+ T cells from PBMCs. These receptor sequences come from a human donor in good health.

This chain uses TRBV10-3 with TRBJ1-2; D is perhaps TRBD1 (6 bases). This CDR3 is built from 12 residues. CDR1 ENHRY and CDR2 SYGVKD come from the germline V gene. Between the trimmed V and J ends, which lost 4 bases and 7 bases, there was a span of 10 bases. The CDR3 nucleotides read TGTGCCATCAGTGGGGGGCCCGGTGGCTACACCTTC. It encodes CAISGGPGGYTF.

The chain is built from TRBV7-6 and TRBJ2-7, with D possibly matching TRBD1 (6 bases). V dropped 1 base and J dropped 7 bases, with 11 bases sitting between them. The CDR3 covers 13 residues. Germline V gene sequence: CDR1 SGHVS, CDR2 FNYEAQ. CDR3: CASSLGDIREQYF. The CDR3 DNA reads TGTGCCAGCAGCTTAGGGGACATCCGGGAGCAGTACTTC.

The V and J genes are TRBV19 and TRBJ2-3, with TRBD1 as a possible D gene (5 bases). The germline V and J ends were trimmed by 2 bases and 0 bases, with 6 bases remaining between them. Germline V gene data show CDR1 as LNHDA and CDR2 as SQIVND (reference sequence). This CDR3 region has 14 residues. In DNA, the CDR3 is TGTGCCAGTAGTATAAGGGGAAGCACAGATACGCAGTATTTT. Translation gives CASSIRGSTDTQYF.

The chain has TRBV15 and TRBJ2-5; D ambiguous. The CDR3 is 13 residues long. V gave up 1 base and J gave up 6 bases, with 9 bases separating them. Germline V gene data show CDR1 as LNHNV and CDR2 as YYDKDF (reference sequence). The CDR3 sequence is CATSRASRQTQYF. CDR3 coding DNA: TGTGCCACCAGCAGAGCGTCCCGACAGACCCAGTACTTC.

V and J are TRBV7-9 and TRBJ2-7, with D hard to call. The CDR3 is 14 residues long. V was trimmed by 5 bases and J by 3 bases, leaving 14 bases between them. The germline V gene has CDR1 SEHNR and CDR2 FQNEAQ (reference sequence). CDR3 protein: CASSPIAWDYEQYF. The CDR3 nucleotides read TGTGCCAGCAGCCCAATCGCTTGGGACTACGAGCAGTACTTC.

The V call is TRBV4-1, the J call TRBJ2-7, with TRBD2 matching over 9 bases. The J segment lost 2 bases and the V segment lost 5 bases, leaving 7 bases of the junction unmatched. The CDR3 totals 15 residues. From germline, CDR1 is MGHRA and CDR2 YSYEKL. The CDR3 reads CASSNPTSGTYEQYF. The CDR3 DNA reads TGCGCCAGCAGCAACCCGACTAGCGGAACCTACGAGCAGTACTTC.

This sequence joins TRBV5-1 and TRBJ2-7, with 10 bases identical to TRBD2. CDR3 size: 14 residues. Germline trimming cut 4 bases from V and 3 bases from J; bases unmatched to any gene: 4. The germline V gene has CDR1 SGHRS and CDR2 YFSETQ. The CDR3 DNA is TGCGCCAGCAGCCAAGCGGGAGGGCTCTACGAGCAGTACTTC. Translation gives CASSQAGGLYEQYF. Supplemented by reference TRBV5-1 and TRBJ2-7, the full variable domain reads KAGVTQTPRYLIKTRGQQVTLSCSPISGHRSVSWYQQTPGQGLQFLFEYFSETQRNKGNFPGRFSGRQFSNSRSEMNVSTLELGDSALYLCASSQAGGLYEQYFGPGTRLTVT.

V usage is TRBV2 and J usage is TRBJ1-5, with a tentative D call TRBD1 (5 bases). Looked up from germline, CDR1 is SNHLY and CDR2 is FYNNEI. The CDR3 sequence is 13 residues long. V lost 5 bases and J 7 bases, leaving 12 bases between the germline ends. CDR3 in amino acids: CASSPGGYQPQHF. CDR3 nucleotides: TGTGCCAGCAGTCCTGGGGGTTACCAGCCCCAGCATTTT.

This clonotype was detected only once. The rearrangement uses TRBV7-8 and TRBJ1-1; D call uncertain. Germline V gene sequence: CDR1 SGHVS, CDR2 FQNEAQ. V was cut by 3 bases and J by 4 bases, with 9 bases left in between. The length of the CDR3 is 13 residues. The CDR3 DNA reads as TGTGCCAGCAGCTTTGAGGGTAGCACTGAAGCTTTCTTT. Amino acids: CASSFEGSTEAFF.

The CDR3 coding sequence is TGCAGTGCTAAAGTGGACAGGGCGAACACTGAAGCTTTCTTT. Amino acid sequence: CSAKVDRANTEAFF. This chain joins TRBV20-1 and TRBJ1-1; 8 nucleotides align to TRBD1. V lost 4 bases and J lost 1; bases outside the gene matches: 5. The CDR3 is made up of 14 amino acids. Germline CDR1 is DFQATT and CDR2 is SNEGSKA (reference sequence).

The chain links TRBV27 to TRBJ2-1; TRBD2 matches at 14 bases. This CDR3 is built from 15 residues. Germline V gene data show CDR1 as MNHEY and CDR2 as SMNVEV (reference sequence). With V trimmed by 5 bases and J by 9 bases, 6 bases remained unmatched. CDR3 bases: TGTGCCAGCAGTCCTTGGACTAGCGGGAGGCTTGAGCAGTTCTTC. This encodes CASSPWTSGRLEQFF.

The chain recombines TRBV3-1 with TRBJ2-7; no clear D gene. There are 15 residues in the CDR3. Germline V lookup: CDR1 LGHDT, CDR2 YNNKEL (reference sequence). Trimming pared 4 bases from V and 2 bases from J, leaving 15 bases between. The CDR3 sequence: CASSLQVRTTYEQYF. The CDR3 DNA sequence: TGTGCCAGCAGCCTACAAGTACGGACCACCTACGAGCAGTACTTC.

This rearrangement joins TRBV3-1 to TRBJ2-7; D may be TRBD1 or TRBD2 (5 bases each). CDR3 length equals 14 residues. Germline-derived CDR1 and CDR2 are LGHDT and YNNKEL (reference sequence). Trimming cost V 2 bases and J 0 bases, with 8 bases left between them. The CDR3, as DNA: TGTGCCAGCAGCCAACCAGGGACCTCCTACGAGCAGTACTTC. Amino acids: CASSQPGTSYEQYF.

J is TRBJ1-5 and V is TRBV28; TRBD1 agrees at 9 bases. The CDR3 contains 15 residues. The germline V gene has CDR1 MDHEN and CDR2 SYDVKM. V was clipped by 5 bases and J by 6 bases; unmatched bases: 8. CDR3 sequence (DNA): TGTGCCAGCAGTCCCGGACAGGGGTCGGGTCAGCCCCAGCATTTT. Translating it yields CASSPGQGSGQPQHF.

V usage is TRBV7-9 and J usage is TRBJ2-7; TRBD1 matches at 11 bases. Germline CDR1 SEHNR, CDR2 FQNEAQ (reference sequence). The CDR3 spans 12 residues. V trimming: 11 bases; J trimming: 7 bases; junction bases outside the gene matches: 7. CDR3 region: CASGTGGVEQYF. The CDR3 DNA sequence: TGTGCCTCGGGGACAGGGGGAGTAGAGCAGTACTTC. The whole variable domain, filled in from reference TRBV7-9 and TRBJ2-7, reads DTGVSQNPRHKITKRGQNVTFRCDPISEHNRLYWYRQTLGQGPEFLTYFQNEAQLEKSRLLSDRFSAERPKGSFSTLEIQRTEQGDSAMYLCASGTGGVEQYFGPGTRLTVT.

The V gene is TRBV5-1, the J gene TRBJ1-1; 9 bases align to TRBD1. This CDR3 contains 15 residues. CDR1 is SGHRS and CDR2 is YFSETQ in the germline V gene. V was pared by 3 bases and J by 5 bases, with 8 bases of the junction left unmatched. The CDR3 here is CASSSTDRGSTEAFF. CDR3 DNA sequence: TGCGCCAGCAGCTCAACCGACAGGGGGTCTACTGAAGCTTTCTTT.